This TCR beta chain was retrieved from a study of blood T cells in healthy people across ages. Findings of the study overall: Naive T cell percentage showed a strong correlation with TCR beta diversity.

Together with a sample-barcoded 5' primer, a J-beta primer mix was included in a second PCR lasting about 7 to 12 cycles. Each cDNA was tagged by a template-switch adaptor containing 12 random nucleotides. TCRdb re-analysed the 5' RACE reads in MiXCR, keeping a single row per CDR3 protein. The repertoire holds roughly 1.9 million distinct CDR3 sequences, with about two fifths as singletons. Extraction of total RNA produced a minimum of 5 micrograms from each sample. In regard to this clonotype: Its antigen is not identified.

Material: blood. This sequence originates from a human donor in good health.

The CDR3 protein is CASSHTSGASYNEQFF. For the CDR3, the DNA is TGCGCCAGCAGCCATACTAGCGGGGCCTCCTACAATGAGCAGTTCTTC. The chain combines TRBV4-3 with TRBJ2-1; TRBD2 matches at 10 bases. This CDR3 comprises 16 residues. The germline V gene has CDR1 LGHNA and CDR2 YSLEER. With 3 bases clipped from V and 0 bases from J, the junction kept 2 bases outside the gene matches.